The present T cell receptor (beta chain) was sequenced within a study of long-term antiretroviral therapy in people with HIV. This was the immunoSEQ v3.0 assay at survey level. The assay was immunoSEQ multiplex PCR, and TCRdb's table has in-frame clones only and misses some. This sample has fewer than 15,000 clones; 75% to 85% occur once, and the top ten carry 15% to 20%. Germline V gene sequence: CDR1 SGHTA, CDR2 FQGNSA. The CDR3 runs 14 residues. The V segment lost 3 bases and the J segment 9 bases; nucleotides outside the gene matches: 8. The sequencing used unsorted PBMCs, collected 3.4 years after starting antiretroviral therapy. The sequence came from a man in his forties with HIV. The V gene is TRBV7-2, the J gene TRBJ2-1; 7 bases agree with TRBD2. DNA of the CDR3: TGTGCCAGCAGCTTCGGGACTACCGGGAGTGAGCAGTTCTTC. This translates into CASSFGTTGSEQFF.